This entry lists 16 T cell receptor beta chains sequenced from one sample in a study of T-cell memory formation after mild COVID-19 (dated by TCRdb to the early 2020s). Library prep was done by 5' RACE. Instrument on record: Illumina NovaSeq 6000. In TCRdb, the public reads were trimmed at Q25 with fastp and aligned with MiXCR, with productive beta chains retained. Each entry is one CDR3 protein sequence, shown with its most common DNA and genes. This sample holds about 310,000 distinct CDR3 sequences; roughly a fifth were observed only once. Of the sample, over 20% falls within the top ten clones. Sequencing used PBMCs or a T cell subset sorted from them (not recorded which). Every receptor here comes from a man between 18 and 29 years old who had mild COVID-19 (a few samples of this study predate the infection). The sample titles of this study are shuffled in the database, so cell type and time point are left out; the donor was told from shared clones.

In nucleotides, the CDR3 is TGTGCCACCAGAGGAGGGGCCGACACCGGGGAGCTGTTTTTT. This translates into CATRGGADTGELFF. This chain connects TRBV10-3 to TRBJ2-2, with a tentative D call TRBD2 (6 bases). Germline CDR1 ENHRY, CDR2 SYGVKD. V gave up 10 bases and J gave up 3 bases, with 15 bases separating them. The CDR3 spans 14 residues.

This clonotype was seen a few times. The rearrangement uses TRBV7-2 and TRBJ2-4; 9 nucleotides match TRBD1. Germline CDR1 is SGHTA and CDR2 is FQGNSA. The CDR3 has 13 amino acids. Trimming removed 5 bases from V and 6 bases from J; junction bases left unmatched: 2. The CDR3 nucleotides read TGTGCCAGCAGCCGACAGGGGGGAAACATTCAGTACTTC. It yields the protein CASSRQGGNIQYF.

There are a few counts of this clonotype. The J gene is TRBJ2-5, the V gene TRBV20-1; D is perhaps TRBD2 (5 bases). The CDR3 consists of 12 residues. Per germline, CDR1 DFQATT and CDR2 SNEGSKA (reference sequence). The CDR3 DNA reads as TGCAGCCACCAGCCCGGGAAAGAGACCCAGTACTTC. This codes for CSHQPGKETQYF.

V usage is TRBV7-2 and J usage is TRBJ1-2; weak D call: TRBD1 (5 bases). Germline V gene lookup returns CDR1 SGHTA and CDR2 FQGNSA. The CDR3 runs 14 residues. With 2 bases removed from V and 7 bases from J, the gap between germline ends came to 14 bases. The CDR3, as DNA: TGTGCCAGCAGCTTAAATGGAGGGGATGGTGGCTACACCTTC. Translated, it gives CASSLNGGDGGYTF. Full variable domain (outside the CDR3, taken from reference TRBV7-2 and TRBJ1-2): GAGVSQSPSNKVTEKGKDVELRCDPISGHTALYWYRQSLGQGLEFLIYFQGNSAPDKSGLPSDRFSAERTGGSVSTLTIQRTQQEDSAVYLCASSLNGGDGGYTFGSGTRLTVV.

The chain has TRBV24-1 and TRBJ2-2; D possibly matches TRBD1 or TRBD2 (5 bases each). With 9 bases removed from V and 4 bases from J, the gap between germline ends came to 8 bases. CDR1 and CDR2 from the germline V gene are KGHDR and SFDVKD. The CDR3 extends over 12 amino acids. The CDR3 coding sequence is TGTGCCACCGCTGGGACCACCGGGGAGCTGTTTTTT. The encoded protein is CATAGTTGELFF.

This clonotype was detected only a few times. The chain's CDR3 is CASSPGTSGGEETQYF. The CDR3 nucleotides are TGTGCCAGCAGCCCAGGGACTAGCGGGGGAGAAGAGACCCAGTACTTC. The genes are TRBV9 and TRBJ2-5; 14 nucleotides align to TRBD2. V was pared by 4 bases and J by 3 bases, with 5 bases of the junction left unmatched. CDR3 size: 16 residues. Germline V CDR1 and CDR2: SGDLS, YYNGEE.

This clonotype was seen a few times. The chain is built from TRBV27 and TRBJ1-3; 7 bases fit TRBD1. With V trimmed by 6 bases and J by 2 bases, 1 base remained unmatched. Germline V gene data show CDR1 as MNHEY and CDR2 as SMNVEV (reference sequence). The CDR3 covers 13 residues. The CDR3 sequence is CASRQGAGNTIYF. In DNA, the CDR3 is TGTGCCAGCAGGCAGGGGGCTGGAAACACCATATATTTT.

In its sample, this clonotype was seen a few times. V and J are TRBV2 and TRBJ2-2; no firm D call. Per the germline V gene, CDR1 is SNHLY and CDR2 is FYNNEI. The V end lost 3 bases, the J end lost 7 bases, and 9 bases lay between the germline ends. This CDR3 has 13 amino acids. This chain's CDR3 is CASSDMGFGELFF. The CDR3 DNA reads as TGTGCCAGCAGTGATATGGGTTTCGGGGAGCTGTTTTTT. Supplemented by reference TRBV2 and TRBJ2-2, the full variable domain reads EPEVTQTPSHQVTQMGQEVILRCVPISNHLYFYWYRQILGQKVEFLVSFYNNEISEKSEIFDDQFSVERPDGSNFTLKIRSTKLEDSAMYFCASSDMGFGELFFGEGSRLTVL.

Only a few counts were recorded for this clonotype. The V gene is TRBV7-8, the J gene TRBJ2-5; 11 positions match TRBD2. The germline V gene has CDR1 SGHVS and CDR2 FQNEAQ. Losses at the gene ends were 2 bases for V and 3 bases for J; bases not matched to a gene: 5. CDR3 size: 16 residues. The CDR3 loop reads CASSLLAGGSEETQYF. The CDR3 DNA follows: TGTGCCAGCAGCTTACTAGCGGGGGGTTCTGAAGAGACCCAGTACTTC.

J is TRBJ2-2 and V is TRBV20-1, with D uncertain. V was shortened by 3 bases and J by 6 bases, with 17 bases between the two germline ends. This CDR3 is built from 15 residues. Germline V gives CDR1 DFQATT, CDR2 SNEGSKA (reference sequence). The CDR3 sequence is CSASRTPDIAGELFF. In DNA form, the CDR3 reads TGCAGTGCTAGTAGGACGCCCGACATAGCCGGGGAGCTGTTTTTT.

This clonotype was recorded a few times. This chain connects TRBV7-2 to TRBJ2-3, with TRBD2 as a possible D gene (5 bases). The ends were cut back, 5 bases at V and 2 bases at J, with 23 bases in the middle. The CDR3 has 18 amino acids. Germline CDR1 and CDR2: SGHTA and FQGNSA. DNA of the CDR3: TGTGCCAGCAGCCCAATCTTTGGCGGGCCCTATTACACAGATACGCAGTATTTT. Translated: CASSPIFGGPYYTDTQYF.

The V and J genes are TRBV10-3 and TRBJ2-5; possibly TRBD2 for D (5 bases). V lost 10 bases to trimming and J lost 1 base, with 10 bases between them. The CDR3 spans 12 residues. Germline CDR1 reads ENHRY; CDR2 reads SYGVKD. In nucleotides, the CDR3 is TGTGCCACCGCCGGGATCCAAGAGACCCAGTACTTC. Protein product: CATAGIQETQYF.

This chain joins TRBV28 and TRBJ2-5, with 7 positions matching TRBD1. Germline CDR1 reads MDHEN; CDR2 reads SYDVKM. The CDR3 length is 18 residues. V lost 3 bases and J lost 5; bases outside the gene matches: 18. Here the CDR3 DNA reads TGTGCCAGCAGTTTTGAGGTTCGGACAGGTTGGAACCCGGAGACCCAGTACTTC. Its translation is CASSFEVRTGWNPETQYF.

This clonotype has more than one count but fewer than ten. V gene TRBV6-2 or TRBV6-3 combines with J gene TRBJ2-7, with D perhaps matching TRBD2 (5 bases). This CDR3 spans 14 amino acids. The V and J ends lost 4 bases and 1 base respectively, with 11 bases between them. CDR1 is MNHEY and CDR2 is SVGEGT in the germline V gene. The CDR3 region is CASSWRPASYEQYV. The CDR3 DNA is TGTGCCAGCAGTTGGAGGCCCGCTTCCTACGAGCAGTACGTC.

This chain joins TRBV6-4 and TRBJ2-2; D might be TRBD2 (5 bases). The CDR3 has 17 amino acids. V dropped 0 bases and J dropped 0 bases, with 11 bases sitting between them. Germline V gene lookup returns CDR1 MRHNA and CDR2 SNTAGT. The CDR3 DNA reads as TGTGCCAGCAGTGACTCGTCGGGAAGCGCGAACACCGGGGAGCTGTTTTTT. Translating it yields CASSDSSGSANTGELFF.

This clonotype is a singleton in its sample. This chain links TRBV6-6 with TRBJ1-1, with TRBD1 as a possible D gene (6 bases). CDR3 length equals 12 residues. Germline loops: CDR1 MNHNY, CDR2 SVGAGI (reference sequence). V lost 7 bases and J 8 bases, leaving 14 bases between the germline ends. The CDR3 is CASTIQGTEAFF. Written as DNA, the CDR3 is TGTGCCAGCACAATACAGGGAACCGAAGCTTTCTTT.